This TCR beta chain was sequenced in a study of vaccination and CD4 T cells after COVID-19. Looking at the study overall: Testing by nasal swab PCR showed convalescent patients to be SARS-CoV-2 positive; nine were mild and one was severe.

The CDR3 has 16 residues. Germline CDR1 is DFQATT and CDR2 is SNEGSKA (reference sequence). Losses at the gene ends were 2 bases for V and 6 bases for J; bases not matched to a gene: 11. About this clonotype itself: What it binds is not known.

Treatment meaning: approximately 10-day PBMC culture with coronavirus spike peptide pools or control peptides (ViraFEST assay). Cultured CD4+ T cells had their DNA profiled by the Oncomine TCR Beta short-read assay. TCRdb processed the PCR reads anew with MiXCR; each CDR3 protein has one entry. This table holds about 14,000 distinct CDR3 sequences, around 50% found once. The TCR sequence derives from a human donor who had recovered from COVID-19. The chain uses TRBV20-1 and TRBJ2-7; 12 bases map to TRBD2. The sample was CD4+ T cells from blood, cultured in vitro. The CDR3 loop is CSARPTTGTSGSEQYF. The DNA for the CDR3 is TGCAGTGCTAGACCTACAACCGGGACTAGCGGGTCCGAGCAGTACTTC.